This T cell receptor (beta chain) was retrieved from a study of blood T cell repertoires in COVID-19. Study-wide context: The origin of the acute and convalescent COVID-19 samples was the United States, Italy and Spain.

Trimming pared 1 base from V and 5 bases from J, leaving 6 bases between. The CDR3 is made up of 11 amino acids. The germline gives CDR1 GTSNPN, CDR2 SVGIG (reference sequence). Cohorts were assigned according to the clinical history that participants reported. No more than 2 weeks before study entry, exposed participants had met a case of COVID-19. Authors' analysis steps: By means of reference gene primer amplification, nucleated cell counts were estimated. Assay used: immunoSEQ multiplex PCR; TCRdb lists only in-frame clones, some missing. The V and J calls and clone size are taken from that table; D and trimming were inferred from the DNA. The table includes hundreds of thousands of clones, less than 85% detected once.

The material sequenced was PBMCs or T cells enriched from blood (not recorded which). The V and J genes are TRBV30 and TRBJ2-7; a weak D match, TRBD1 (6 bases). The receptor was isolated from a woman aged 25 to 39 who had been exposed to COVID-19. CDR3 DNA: TGTGCCTGGAGTGCAGGGGACGAGCAGTACTTC. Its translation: CAWSAGDEQYF.